A single sample is the source of the 5 T cell receptor beta chains below, sequenced in a study of vaccination effects on CD4 cells after COVID-19. These receptors are not linked to any known antigen. Sequencing in the ViraFEST assay came after antigen-specific CD4+ T cells had been expanded with viral peptide pools, which were used to stimulate PBMC. The authors isolated CD4+ T cells after 9 to 10 days of culture. The repertoire was sequenced with immunoSEQ multiplex PCR; TCRdb's copy has only in-frame clones and lacks some. The repertoire has about 79,000 clones, roughly 80% of them found once; the top ten carry approximately 1.9%. Source: CD4+ T cells from PBMCs cultured with HCoV-229E spike peptides, taken before COVID-19 vaccination. Receptors were obtained from a human donor who received a COVID-19 vaccine.

This rearrangement joins TRBV7-3 to TRBJ2-3; tentatively, D is TRBD1 (6 bases). V was trimmed by 4 bases and J by 2 bases, leaving 16 bases between them. In germline, CDR1 is SGHTA, CDR2 FQGTGA. There are 16 residues in the CDR3. CDR3 in amino acids: CASSSQTGTFTDTQYF. The CDR3 DNA is TGTGCCAGCAGCTCCCAAACGGGGACATTCACAGATACGCAGTATTTT.

The chain has TRBV18 and TRBJ2-7, with D maybe TRBD2 (6 bases). Germline loops: CDR1 KGHSH, CDR2 LQKENI. V dropped 3 bases and J dropped 5 bases, with 11 bases sitting between them. The CDR3 spans 13 residues. Here the CDR3 reads CASSPQEGHEQYV. DNA for the CDR3: TGTGCCAGCTCACCTCAGGAGGGGCACGAGCAGTACGTC.

The V gene is TRBV21-1, the J gene TRBJ2-3; the table's D call of TRBD1 was not tested on the DNA. TRBV21-1 is an annotated pseudogene. This CDR3 comprises 17 residues. The CDR3 loop reads CASSKVGWQGSTDTQYF. The CDR3 nucleotides are TGTGCCAGCAGCAAGGTAGGGTGGCAGGGGAGCACAGATACGCAGTATTTT.

The rearrangement joins TRBV18 to TRBJ2-5; TRBD1 matches 10 bases. CDR1 KGHSH and CDR2 LQKENI come from the germline V gene. Trimming took 3 bases from V and 1 from J; bases not matched to a gene: 5. The CDR3 extends over 16 amino acids. DNA of the CDR3: TGTGCCAGCTCACCCCTAAGACAGGGGGCCCAAGAGACCCAGTACTTC. Its translation: CASSPLRQGAQETQYF.

CDR3 amino acids: CASSQLNRDRDFSYYGYTF. The CDR3 nucleotides read TGCGCCAGCAGCCAACTCAACCGGGACAGGGACTTCTCTTACTATGGCTACACCTTC. The V gene is TRBV4-1, the J gene TRBJ1-2; TRBD1 agrees at 9 bases. CDR3 size: 19 residues. The germline V gene has CDR1 MGHRA and CDR2 YSYEKL. The trim removed 2 bases at V and 3 bases at J, leaving 16 bases unmatched.